This is a list of T cell receptor beta chains from one sample in a study of blood T cell repertoires in COVID-19. The table came from immunoSEQ multiplex PCR; TCRdb's copy has only in-frame clones and leaves some out. Counted here are around 72,000 clones, 83% occurring once; the ten biggest clones make up approximately 18%. The sample was peripheral blood. The source of these receptors is a woman of 80 years or more with acute or convalescent COVID-19. CDR3s include the opening cysteine and the closing phenylalanine or tryptophan. A D gene is named only where the DNA matches it firmly. The size of a clone is reported for some rows only, either as once, few or many, or as a class for expanded clones.

>TRBJ2-2|-|TRBD1|16|TRBV11-3
CASSPRTGGYTGELFF
TGTGCCAGCAGCCCCCGGACAGGGGGATACACCGGGGAGCTGTTTTTT
>TRBJ2-2|-|TRBD1|13|TRBV24-1
CATRDRPTGELFF
TGTGCCACCCGGGACAGGCCCACCGGGGAGCTGTTTTTT
>TRBJ1-6|-|-|13|TRBV25-1
CASWRGGNSPLHF
TGTGCCAGCTGGAGGGGGGGAAATTCACCCCTCCACTTT
>TRBJ1-2|-|-|15|TRBV6-4
CASSVNQGSNYGYTF
TGTGCCAGCAGTGTGAACCAGGGATCTAACTATGGCTACACCTTC
>TRBJ2-1|-|-|14|TRBV19
CASSIQSRRNEQFF
TGTGCCAGTAGTATACAATCTAGGAGAAATGAGCAGTTCTTC
>TRBJ1-1|-|-|14|TRBV30
CAWSPLTPNTEAFF
TGTGCCTGGAGTCCCCTTACACCGAACACTGAAGCTTTCTTT
>TRBJ1-3|-|-|17|TRBV9
CASSSRGDSFSGNTIYF
TGTGCCAGCAGCTCCCGCGGGGACTCTTTCTCTGGAAACACCATATATTTT
>TRBJ2-1|-|-|16|TRBV4-2
CASSQDWAGAYNEQFF
TGTGCCAGCAGCCAAGATTGGGCCGGGGCCTACAATGAGCAGTTCTTC
>TRBJ2-1|-|TRBD2|19|TRBV13
CASSLGGSGFVSSYNEQFF
TGTGCCAGCAGCTTAGGGGGTAGCGGGTTTGTGAGCTCCTACAATGAGCAGTTCTTC
>TRBJ2-5|once|-|13|TRBV18
CASSRGSSETQYF
TGTGCCAGCTCACGGGGCAGTTCGGAGACCCAGTACTTC
>TRBJ2-3|-|TRBD2|16|TRBV5-4
CASSSRLAASTDTQYF
TGTGCCAGCAGCTCACGACTAGCGGCTAGCACAGATACGCAGTATTTT
>TRBJ2-5|-|-|16|TRBV5-3
CARSLSRQSFQETQYF
TGTGCCAGAAGCTTATCTAGGCAGAGTTTCCAAGAGACCCAGTACTTC
>TRBJ2-5|once|-|15|TRBV14
CASSHWDSAAETQYF
TGTGCCAGCAGCCACTGGGACTCAGCCGCAGAGACCCAGTACTTC
>TRBJ1-5|-|-|15|TRBV18
CASSPGGSGTQPQHF
TGTGCCAGCTCACCAGGGGGTAGCGGAACTCAGCCCCAGCATTTT
>TRBJ1-1|-|-|15|TRBV15
CATSRDGKGGTEAFF
TGTGCCACCAGCAGAGATGGGAAGGGAGGAACTGAAGCTTTCTTT
>TRBJ1-2|once|-|13|TRBV13
CASSSGGLGGYTF
TGTGCCAGCAGCTCGGGGGGGTTAGGAGGCTACACCTTC
>TRBJ2-7|-|TRBD1|12|TRBV30
CALDRGSYEQYF
TGTGCCCTAGACAGGGGTTCCTACGAGCAGTACTTC
>TRBJ2-3|once|TRBD2|15|TRBV27
CASSFRGGPVDTQYF
TGTGCCAGCAGTTTCCGCGGGGGGCCGGTAGATACGCAGTATTTT
>TRBJ2-2|once|TRBD2|16|TRBV5-4
CASSFGGLAPTGELFF
TGTGCCAGCAGCTTCGGTGGACTAGCGCCTACCGGGGAGCTGTTTTTT
>TRBJ2-1|-|TRBD1|15|TRBV5-4
CASISNRGQYNEQFF
TGTGCCAGCATCAGTAACAGGGGGCAGTACAATGAGCAGTTCTTC
>TRBJ2-1|-|-|14|TRBV6-1
CASSEMVGSDEQFF
TGTGCCAGCAGTGAAATGGTAGGTAGCGATGAGCAGTTCTTC
>TRBJ2-1|-|TRBD1|12|TRBV7-6
CASSRGMHEQFF
TGTGCCAGCTCCAGGGGGATGCATGAGCAGTTCTTC
>TRBJ1-1|-|TRBD1|14|TRBV6-6
CASSGTAVNTEAFF
TGTGCCAGCAGTGGGACAGCTGTGAACACTGAAGCTTTCTTT
>TRBJ1-3|-|TRBD1|16|TRBV9
CASSVTWTGAGNTIYF
TGTGCCAGCAGCGTTACGTGGACAGGGGCCGGAAACACCATATATTTT
>TRBJ1-3|-|TRBD1|19|TRBV7-2
CASSLGGGTGAASGNTIYF
TGTGCCAGCAGCTTAGGGGGAGGGACAGGGGCTGCCTCTGGAAACACCATATATTTT
>TRBJ1-4|-|-|15|TRBV27
CASSPGGATNEKLFF
TGTGCCAGCAGCCCCGGGGGGGCAACTAATGAAAAACTGTTTTTT
>TRBJ2-7|-|-|14|TRBV10-1
CASSESGSSYEQYF
TGCGCCAGCAGTGAGTCGGGGAGCTCCTACGAGCAGTACTTC
>TRBJ1-3|-|-|15|TRBV3-1/TRBV3-2
CASSQEMRSGNTIYF
TGTGCCAGCAGCCAAGAAATGAGATCTGGAAACACCATATATTTT
>TRBJ1-1|-|-|12|TRBV27
CASSSPTAEAFF
TGTGCCAGCAGTTCCCCGACAGCTGAAGCTTTCTTT
>TRBJ2-7|-|TRBD2|13|TRBV5-1
CASTLAGVGEQYF
TGCGCCAGCACGCTAGCGGGAGTGGGGGAGCAGTACTTC
>TRBJ1-6|-|-|14|TRBV19
CASSSRGMVSPLHF
TGTGCCAGTAGCTCCAGGGGCATGGTTTCACCCCTCCACTTT
>TRBJ1-1|-|-|13|TRBV19
CASSSRGSTEAFF
TGTGCCAGTAGTAGCAGGGGTTCCACTGAAGCTTTCTTT
>TRBJ1-1|-|-|14|TRBV9
CASSPGGEWDEAFF
TGTGCCAGCAGCCCCGGGGGGGAATGGGATGAAGCTTTCTTT
>TRBJ1-1|-|-|17|TRBV9
CASSPRAGGFVNTEAFF
TGTGCCAGCAGCCCCAGGGCGGGGGGCTTCGTGAACACTGAAGCTTTCTTT
>TRBJ1-5|-|-|13|TRBV27
CASSSGGNQPQHF
TGTGCCAGCAGTTCAGGGGGCAATCAGCCCCAGCATTTT
>TRBJ2-1|-|-|19|TRBV14
CASSGPIRTIDSPYNEQFF
TGTGCCAGCAGCGGACCAATAAGGACAATTGACTCGCCATACAATGAGCAGTTCTTC
>TRBJ2-7|-|-|14|TRBV10-3
CAISEAPEGDEQYF
TGTGCCATCAGTGAGGCACCCGAGGGGGACGAGCAGTACTTC
>TRBJ1-6|-|-|14|TRBV3-1/TRBV3-2
CASSQAQGLGPLHF
TGTGCCAGCAGCCAAGCGCAGGGCCTGGGGCCCCTCCACTTT
>TRBJ1-1|-|-|13|TRBV12-3/TRBV12-4
CASSLLANTEAFF
TGTGCCAGCAGTTTACTGGCGAACACTGAAGCTTTCTTT
>TRBJ1-4|-|-|14|TRBV6-5
CASSRGWTNEKLFF
TGTGCCAGCAGTAGAGGGTGGACTAATGAAAAACTGTTTTTT